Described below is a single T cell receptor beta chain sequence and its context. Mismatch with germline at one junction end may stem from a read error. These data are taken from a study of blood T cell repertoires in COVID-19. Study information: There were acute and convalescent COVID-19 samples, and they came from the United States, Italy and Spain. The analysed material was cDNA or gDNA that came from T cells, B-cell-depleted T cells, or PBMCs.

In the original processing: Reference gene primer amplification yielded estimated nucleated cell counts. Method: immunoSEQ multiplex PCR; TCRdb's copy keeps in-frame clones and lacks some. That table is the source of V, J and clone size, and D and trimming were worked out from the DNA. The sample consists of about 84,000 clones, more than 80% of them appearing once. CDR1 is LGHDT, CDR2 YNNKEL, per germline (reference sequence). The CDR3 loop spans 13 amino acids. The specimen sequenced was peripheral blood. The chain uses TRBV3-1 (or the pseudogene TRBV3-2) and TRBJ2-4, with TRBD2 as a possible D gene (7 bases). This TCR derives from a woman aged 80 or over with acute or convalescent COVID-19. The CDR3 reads CASRQGGENIQYF. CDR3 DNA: TGTGCCAGCAGACAAGGGGGGGAAAACATTCAGTACTTC.